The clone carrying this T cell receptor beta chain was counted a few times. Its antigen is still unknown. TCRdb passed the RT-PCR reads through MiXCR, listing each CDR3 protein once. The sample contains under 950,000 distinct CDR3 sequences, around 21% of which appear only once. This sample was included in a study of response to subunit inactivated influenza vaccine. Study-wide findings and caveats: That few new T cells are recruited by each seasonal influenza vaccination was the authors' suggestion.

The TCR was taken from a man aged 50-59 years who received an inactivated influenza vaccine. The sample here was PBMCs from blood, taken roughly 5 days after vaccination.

CDR3 loop: CASRKNGAGLDSPLHF. The CDR3 nucleotides are TGTGCCAGCAGGAAGAATGGGGCAGGGCTGGATTCACCCCTCCACTTT. This chain uses TRBV27 with TRBJ1-6; a possible D gene is TRBD1 (5 bases). Germline CDR1 reads MNHEY; CDR2 reads SMNVEV (reference sequence). This CDR3 is built from 16 residues. V lost 6 bases and J 8 bases, leaving 20 bases between the germline ends.